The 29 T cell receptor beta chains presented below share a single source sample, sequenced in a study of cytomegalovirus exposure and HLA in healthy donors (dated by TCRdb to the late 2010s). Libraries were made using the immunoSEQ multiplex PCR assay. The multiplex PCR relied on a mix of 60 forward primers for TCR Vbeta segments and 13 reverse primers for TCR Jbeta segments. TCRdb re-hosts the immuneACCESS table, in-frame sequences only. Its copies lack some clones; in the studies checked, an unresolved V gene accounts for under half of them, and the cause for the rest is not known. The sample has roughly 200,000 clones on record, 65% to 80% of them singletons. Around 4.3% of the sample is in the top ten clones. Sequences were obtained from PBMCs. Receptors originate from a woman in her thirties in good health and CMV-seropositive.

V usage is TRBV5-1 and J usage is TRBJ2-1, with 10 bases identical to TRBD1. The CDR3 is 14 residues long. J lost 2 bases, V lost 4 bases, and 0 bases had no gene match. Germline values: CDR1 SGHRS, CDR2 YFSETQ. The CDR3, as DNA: TGCGCCAGCAGCGGGACAGGGGCCTACAATGAGCAGTTCTTC. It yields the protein CASSGTGAYNEQFF.

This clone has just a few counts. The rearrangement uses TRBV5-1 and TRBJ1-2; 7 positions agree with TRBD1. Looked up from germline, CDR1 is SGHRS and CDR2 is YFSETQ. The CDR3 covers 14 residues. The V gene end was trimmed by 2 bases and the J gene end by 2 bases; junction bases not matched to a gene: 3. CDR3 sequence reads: CASSFSGQNYGYTF. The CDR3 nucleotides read TGCGCCAGCAGCTTTTCGGGACAGAACTATGGCTACACCTTC.

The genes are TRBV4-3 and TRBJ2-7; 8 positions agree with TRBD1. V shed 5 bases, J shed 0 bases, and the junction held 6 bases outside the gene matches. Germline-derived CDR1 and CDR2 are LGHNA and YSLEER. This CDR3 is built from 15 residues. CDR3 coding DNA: TGCGCCAGCAGCGAGGACAGGGCGAGCTCCTACGAGCAGTACTTC. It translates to CASSEDRASSYEQYF.

The CDR3 is CASRRARTDTQYF. As DNA, the CDR3 is TGTGCCAGCAGGCGGGCCCGCACAGATACGCAGTATTTT. The V gene is TRBV6-1, the J gene TRBJ2-3; possibly TRBD2 for D (5 bases). This CDR3 has 13 amino acids. The V gene lost 6 bases and the J gene lost 1 base, with 8 bases spanning the gap. Germline CDR1 and CDR2: MNHNS and SASEGT.

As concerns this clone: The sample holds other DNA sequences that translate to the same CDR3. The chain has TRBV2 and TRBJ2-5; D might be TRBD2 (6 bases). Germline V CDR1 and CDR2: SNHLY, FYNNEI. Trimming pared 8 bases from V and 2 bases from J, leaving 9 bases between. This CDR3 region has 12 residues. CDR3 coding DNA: TGTGCCAGCGGACGGGGGCAAGAGACCCAGTACTTC. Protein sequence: CASGRGQETQYF.

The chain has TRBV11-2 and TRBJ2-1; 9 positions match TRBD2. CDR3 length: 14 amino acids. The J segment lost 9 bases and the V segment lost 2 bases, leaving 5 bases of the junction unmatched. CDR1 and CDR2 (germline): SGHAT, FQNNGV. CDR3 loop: CASSLLLAGPEQFF. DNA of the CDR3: TGTGCCAGCAGCTTACTTCTAGCGGGGCCTGAGCAGTTCTTC.

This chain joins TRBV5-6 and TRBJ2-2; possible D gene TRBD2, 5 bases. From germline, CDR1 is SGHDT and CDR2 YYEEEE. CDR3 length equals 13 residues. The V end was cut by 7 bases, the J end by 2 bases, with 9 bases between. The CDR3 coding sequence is TGTGCCAGCTCCAGCGGAAACACCGGGGAGCTGTTTTTT. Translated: CASSSGNTGELFF.

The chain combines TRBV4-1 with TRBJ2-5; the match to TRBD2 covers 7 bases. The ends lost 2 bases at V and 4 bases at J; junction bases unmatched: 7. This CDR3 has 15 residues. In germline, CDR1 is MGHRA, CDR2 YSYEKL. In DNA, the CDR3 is TGCGCCAGCAGCCAACCCTCCTCGGGGGGAGAGACCCAGTACTTC. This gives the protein CASSQPSSGGETQYF.

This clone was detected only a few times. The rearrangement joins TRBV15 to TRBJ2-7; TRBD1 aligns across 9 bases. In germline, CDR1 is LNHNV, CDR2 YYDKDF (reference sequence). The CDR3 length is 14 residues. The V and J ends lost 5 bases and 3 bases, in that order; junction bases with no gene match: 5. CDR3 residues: CATSVGTGLYEQYF. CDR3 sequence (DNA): TGTGCCACCAGCGTGGGGACAGGGCTCTACGAGCAGTACTTC.

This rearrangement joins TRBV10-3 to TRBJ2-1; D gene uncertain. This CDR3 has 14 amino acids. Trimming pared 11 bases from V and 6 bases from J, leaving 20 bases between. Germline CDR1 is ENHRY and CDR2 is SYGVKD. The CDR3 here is CAVSQTGSVNEQFF. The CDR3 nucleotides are TGTGCCGTGTCCCAAACCGGTTCCGTCAATGAGCAGTTCTTC.

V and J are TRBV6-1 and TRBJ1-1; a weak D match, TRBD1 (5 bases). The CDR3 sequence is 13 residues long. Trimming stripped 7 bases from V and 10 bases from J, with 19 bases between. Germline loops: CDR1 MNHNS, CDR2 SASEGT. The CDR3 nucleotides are TGTGCCAGCATCTCCCAGGGTGGCGGGGGAGCTTTCTTT. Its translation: CASISQGGGGAFF.

The CDR3 nucleotides are TGTGCCAGCAGCCAAGAGCGCGGGGGCGCAGGTGAAGAAGCTTTCTTT. Translated, it gives CASSQERGGAGEEAFF. The rearrangement joins TRBV4-2 to TRBJ1-1; D possibly corresponds to TRBD1 (6 bases). Germline V gene lookup returns CDR1 LGHNA and CDR2 YNFKEQ. The CDR3 is 16 amino acids. The ends were cut back, 0 bases at V and 8 bases at J, with 19 bases in the middle.

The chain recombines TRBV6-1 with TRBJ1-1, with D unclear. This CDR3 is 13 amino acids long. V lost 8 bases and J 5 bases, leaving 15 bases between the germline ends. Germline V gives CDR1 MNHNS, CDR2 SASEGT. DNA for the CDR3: TGTGCCAGCGAAACGGGTAGTGGGACTGAAGCTTTCTTT. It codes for CASETGSGTEAFF.

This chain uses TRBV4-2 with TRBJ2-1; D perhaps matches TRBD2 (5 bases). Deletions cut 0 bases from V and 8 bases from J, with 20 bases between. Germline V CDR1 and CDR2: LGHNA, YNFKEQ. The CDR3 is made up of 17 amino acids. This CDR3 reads CASSQDIRRGNRDEQFF. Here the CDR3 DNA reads TGTGCCAGCAGCCAAGACATTCGGCGAGGGAACCGAGATGAGCAGTTCTTC.

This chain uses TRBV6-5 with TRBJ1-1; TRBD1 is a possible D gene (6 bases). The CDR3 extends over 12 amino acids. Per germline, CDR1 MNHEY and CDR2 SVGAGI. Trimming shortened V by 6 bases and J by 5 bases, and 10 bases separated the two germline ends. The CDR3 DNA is TGTGCCAGCAGCTTCGACAGGACTGAAGCTTTCTTT. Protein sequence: CASSFDRTEAFF.

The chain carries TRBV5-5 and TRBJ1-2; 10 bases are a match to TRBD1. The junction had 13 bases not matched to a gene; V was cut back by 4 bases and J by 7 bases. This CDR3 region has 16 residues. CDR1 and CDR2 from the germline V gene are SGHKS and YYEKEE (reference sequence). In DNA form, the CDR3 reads TGTGCCAGCAGCCTGGCCGGGACAGGGGTTTTCGGTGGCTACACCTTC. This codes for CASSLAGTGVFGGYTF.

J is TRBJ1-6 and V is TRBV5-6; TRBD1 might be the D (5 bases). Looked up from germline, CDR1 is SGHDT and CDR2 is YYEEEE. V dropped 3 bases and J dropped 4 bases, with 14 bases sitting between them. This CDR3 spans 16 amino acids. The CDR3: CASSSRGTLYNSPLHF. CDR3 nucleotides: TGTGCCAGCAGCTCAAGGGGAACCTTATATAATTCACCCCTCCACTTT.

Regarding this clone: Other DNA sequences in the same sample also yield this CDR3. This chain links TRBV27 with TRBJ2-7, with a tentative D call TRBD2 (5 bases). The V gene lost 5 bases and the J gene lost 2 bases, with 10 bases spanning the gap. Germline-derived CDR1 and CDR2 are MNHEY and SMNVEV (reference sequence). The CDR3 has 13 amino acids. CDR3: CASSLGVAYEQYF. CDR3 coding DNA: TGTGCCAGCAGTCTCGGGGTGGCCTACGAGCAGTACTTC.

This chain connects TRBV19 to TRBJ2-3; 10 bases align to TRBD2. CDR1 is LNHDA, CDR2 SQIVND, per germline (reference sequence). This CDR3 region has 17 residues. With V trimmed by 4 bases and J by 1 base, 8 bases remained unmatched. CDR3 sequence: CASSRTAGGPGTDTQYF. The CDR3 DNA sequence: TGTGCCAGTAGTAGGACAGCGGGAGGGCCCGGCACAGATACGCAGTATTTT.

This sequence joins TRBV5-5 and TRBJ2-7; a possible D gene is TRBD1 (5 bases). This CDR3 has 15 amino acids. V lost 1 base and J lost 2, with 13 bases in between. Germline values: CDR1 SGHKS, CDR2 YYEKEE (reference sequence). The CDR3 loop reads CASSLFKGSTYEQYF. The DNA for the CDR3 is TGTGCCAGCAGCTTGTTCAAGGGGTCTACCTACGAGCAGTACTTC.

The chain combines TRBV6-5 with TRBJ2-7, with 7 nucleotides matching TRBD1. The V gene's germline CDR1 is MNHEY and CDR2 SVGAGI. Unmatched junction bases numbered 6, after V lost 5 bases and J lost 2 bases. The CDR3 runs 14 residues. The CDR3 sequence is CASSNTGQTYEQYF. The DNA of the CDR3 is TGTGCCAGCAGTAACACGGGACAGACCTACGAGCAGTACTTC.

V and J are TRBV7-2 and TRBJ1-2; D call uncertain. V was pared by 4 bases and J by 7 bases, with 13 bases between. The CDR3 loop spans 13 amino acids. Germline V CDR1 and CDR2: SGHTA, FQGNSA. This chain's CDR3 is CASSSGPTGGYTF. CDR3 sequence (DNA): TGTGCCAGCAGCTCCGGCCCTACGGGTGGCTACACCTTC.

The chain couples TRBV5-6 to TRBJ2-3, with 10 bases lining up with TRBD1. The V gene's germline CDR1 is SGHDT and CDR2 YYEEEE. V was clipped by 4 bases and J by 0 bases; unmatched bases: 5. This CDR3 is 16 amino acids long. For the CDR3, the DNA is TGTGCCAGCAGCCCGGGGACAGGGGTGAGCACAGATACGCAGTATTTT. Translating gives CASSPGTGVSTDTQYF.

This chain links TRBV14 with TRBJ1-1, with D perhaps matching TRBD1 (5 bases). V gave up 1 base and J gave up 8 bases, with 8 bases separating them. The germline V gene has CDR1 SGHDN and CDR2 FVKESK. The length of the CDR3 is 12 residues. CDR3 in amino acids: CASSQGQPEAFF. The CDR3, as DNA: TGTGCCAGCAGCCAAGGACAGCCAGAAGCTTTCTTT.

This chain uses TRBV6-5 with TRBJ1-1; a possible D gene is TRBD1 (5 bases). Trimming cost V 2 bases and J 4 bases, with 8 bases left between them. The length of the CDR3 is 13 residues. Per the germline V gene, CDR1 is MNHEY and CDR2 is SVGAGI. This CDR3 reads CASSYQGSTEAFF. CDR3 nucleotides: TGTGCCAGCAGTTACCAGGGCAGCACTGAAGCTTTCTTT.

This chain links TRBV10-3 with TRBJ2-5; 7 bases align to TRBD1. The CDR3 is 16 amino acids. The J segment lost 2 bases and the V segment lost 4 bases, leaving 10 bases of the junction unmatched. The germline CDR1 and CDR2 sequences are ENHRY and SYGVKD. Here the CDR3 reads CAISGNRGLVQETQYF. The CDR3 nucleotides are TGTGCCATCAGTGGCAACAGGGGCCTGGTGCAAGAGACCCAGTACTTC.

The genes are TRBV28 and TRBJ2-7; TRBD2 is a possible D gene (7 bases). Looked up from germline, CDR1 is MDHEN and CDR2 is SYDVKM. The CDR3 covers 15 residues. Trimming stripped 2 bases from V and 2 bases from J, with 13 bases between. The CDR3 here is CASSLKWGGAYEQYF. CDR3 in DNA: TGTGCCAGCAGTTTAAAGTGGGGGGGCGCCTACGAGCAGTACTTC.

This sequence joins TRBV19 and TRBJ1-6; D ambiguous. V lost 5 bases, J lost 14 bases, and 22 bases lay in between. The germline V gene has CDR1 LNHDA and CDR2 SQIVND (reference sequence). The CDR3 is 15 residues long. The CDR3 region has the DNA TGTGCCAGTAGTGTACCGGGAACGGGGTATGTGGCCCTCCACTTT. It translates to CASSVPGTGYVALHF.

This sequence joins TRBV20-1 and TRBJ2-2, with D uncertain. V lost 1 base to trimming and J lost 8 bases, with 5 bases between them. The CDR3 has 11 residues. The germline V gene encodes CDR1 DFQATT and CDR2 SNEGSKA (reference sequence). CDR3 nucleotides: TGCAGTGCTAGAGGCGAAGGGGAGCTGTTTTTT. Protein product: CSARGEGELFF.